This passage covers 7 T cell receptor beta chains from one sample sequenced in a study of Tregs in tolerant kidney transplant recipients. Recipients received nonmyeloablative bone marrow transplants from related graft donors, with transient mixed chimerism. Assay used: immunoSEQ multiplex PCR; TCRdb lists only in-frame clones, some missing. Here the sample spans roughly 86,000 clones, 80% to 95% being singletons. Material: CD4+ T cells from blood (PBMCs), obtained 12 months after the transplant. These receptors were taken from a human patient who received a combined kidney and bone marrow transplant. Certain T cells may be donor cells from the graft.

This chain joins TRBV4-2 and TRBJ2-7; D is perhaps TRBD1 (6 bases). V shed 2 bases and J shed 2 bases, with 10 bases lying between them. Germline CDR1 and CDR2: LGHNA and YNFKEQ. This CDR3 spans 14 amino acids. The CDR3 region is CASSQTTGTYEQYF. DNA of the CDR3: TGTGCCAGCAGCCAAACGACAGGTACCTACGAGCAGTACTTC.

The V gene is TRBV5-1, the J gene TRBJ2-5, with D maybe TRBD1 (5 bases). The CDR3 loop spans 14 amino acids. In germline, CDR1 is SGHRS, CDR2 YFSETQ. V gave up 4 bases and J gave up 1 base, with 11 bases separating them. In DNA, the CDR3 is TGCGCCAGCAGCCTGACAGTACGCCAAGAGACCCAGTACTTC. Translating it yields CASSLTVRQETQYF.

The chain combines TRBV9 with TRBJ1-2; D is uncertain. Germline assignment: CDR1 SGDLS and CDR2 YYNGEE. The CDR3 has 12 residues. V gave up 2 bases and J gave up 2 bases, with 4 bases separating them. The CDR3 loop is CASSVQNYGYTF. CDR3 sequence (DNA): TGTGCCAGCAGCGTGCAGAACTATGGCTACACCTTC.

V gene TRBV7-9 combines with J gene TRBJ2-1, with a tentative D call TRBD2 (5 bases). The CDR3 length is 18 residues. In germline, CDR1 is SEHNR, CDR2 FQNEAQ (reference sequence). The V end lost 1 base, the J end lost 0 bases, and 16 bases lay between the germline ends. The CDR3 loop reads CASSLGARVRDSYNEQFF. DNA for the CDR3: TGTGCCAGCAGCTTAGGCGCCCGCGTCCGGGACTCCTACAATGAGCAGTTCTTC. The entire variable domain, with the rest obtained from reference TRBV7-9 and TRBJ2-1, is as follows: DTGVSQNPRHKITKRGQNVTFRCDPISEHNRLYWYRQTLGQGPEFLTYFQNEAQLEKSRLLSDRFSAERPKGSFSTLEIQRTEQGDSAMYLCASSLGARVRDSYNEQFFGPGTRLTVL.

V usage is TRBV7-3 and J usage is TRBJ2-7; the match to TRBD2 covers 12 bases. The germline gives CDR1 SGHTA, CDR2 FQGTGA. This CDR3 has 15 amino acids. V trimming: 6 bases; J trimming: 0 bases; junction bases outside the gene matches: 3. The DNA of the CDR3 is TGTGCCAGCAGTCTAGCGGGAGGGGGCTCCTACGAGCAGTACTTC. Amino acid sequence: CASSLAGGGSYEQYF.

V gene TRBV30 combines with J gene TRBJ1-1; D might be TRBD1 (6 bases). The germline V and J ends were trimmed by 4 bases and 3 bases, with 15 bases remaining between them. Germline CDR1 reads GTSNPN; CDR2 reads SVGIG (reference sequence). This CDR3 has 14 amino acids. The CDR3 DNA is TGTGCCTGGATGAGGGACATAGAGGACACTGAAGCTTTCTTT. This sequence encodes CAWMRDIEDTEAFF.

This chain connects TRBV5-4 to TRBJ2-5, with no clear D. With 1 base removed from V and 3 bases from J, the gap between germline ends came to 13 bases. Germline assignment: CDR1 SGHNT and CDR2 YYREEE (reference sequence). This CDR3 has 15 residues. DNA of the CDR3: TGTGCCAGCAGCTTGTGGGCAGGTCGAGAAGAGACCCAGTACTTC. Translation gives CASSLWAGREETQYF.